The 14 T cell receptor beta chains in this list originate from one sample, sequenced in a study of T cell responses to AZD1222 COVID-19 vaccine. Clones were read by immunoSEQ multiplex PCR, and TCRdb kept only the in-frame ones, dropping some. The profile shows 150,000 to 180,000 clones, 90% of them singletons. This sample comprised peripheral blood, obtained on day 0 of AZD1222 vaccination. The receptor source for this set is an adult in good health.

The chain has TRBV7-9 and TRBJ1-1, with D possibly matching TRBD1 (6 bases). Germline V gives CDR1 SEHNR, CDR2 FQNEAQ (reference sequence). The CDR3 covers 12 residues. V was cut by 7 bases and J by 5 bases, with 11 bases left in between. CDR3 coding DNA: TGTGCCAGCACCGACGGACAGACTGAAGCTTTCTTT. This translates into CASTDGQTEAFF.

V usage is TRBV5-6 and J usage is TRBJ2-5; possible D gene TRBD2, 5 bases. The CDR3 is 14 residues long. Trimming removed 1 base from V and 5 bases from J, with 12 bases in between. Looked up from germline, CDR1 is SGHDT and CDR2 is YYEEEE. In DNA, the CDR3 is TGTGCCAGCAGCTTGTTCGGGGATCGGGAGACCCAGTACTTC. It yields the protein CASSLFGDRETQYF.

This clone was counted once. The genes are TRBV5-4 and TRBJ1-4, with D maybe TRBD1 (6 bases). Looked up from germline, CDR1 is SGHNT and CDR2 is YYREEE (reference sequence). V lost 3 bases and J 7 bases, leaving 16 bases between the germline ends. CDR3 length: 15 amino acids. The CDR3 DNA sequence: TGTGCCAGCAGCTCGTCAGGGGTCAGGAGTGAAAAACTGTTTTTT. As protein: CASSSSGVRSEKLFF.

The chain is built from TRBV7-9 and TRBJ2-3; D is perhaps TRBD2 (6 bases). The V end lost 5 bases, the J end lost 1 base, and 16 bases lay between the germline ends. CDR1 is SEHNR, CDR2 FQNEAQ, per germline (reference sequence). The CDR3 runs to 16 residues. The CDR3 reads CASSTSGFGGTDTQYF. DNA for the CDR3: TGTGCCAGCAGCACAAGCGGGTTCGGGGGCACAGATACGCAGTATTTT.

This chain links TRBV18 with TRBJ1-1; D is undetermined. The germline V and J ends were trimmed by 3 bases and 5 bases, with 13 bases remaining between them. The CDR3 has 14 amino acids. Germline lookup yields CDR1 KGHSH and CDR2 LQKENI. This CDR3 reads CASSPASGGTEAFF. The CDR3 DNA sequence: TGTGCCAGCTCACCGGCCTCAGGCGGTACTGAAGCTTTCTTT.

The J gene is TRBJ2-7, the V gene TRBV9; TRBD1 matches 8 bases. The CDR3 spans 15 residues. Germline-derived CDR1 and CDR2 are SGDLS and YYNGEE. V was pared by 0 bases and J by 5 bases, with 7 bases of the junction left unmatched. CDR3 DNA: TGTGCCAGCAGCGTAGGAGGGACAGGATCCCACGAGCAGTACTTC. Its translation: CASSVGGTGSHEQYF.

The chain is built from TRBV19 and TRBJ1-4; the D is unclear. Trimming left V 7 bases short and J 3 bases short, with 6 bases between. CDR1 is LNHDA and CDR2 is SQIVND in the germline V gene (reference sequence). This CDR3 comprises 12 residues. The CDR3 sequence: CASTGSNEKLFF. The CDR3 region has the DNA TGTGCCAGTACGGGGTCTAATGAAAAACTGTTTTTT.

The V gene is TRBV12-3 or TRBV12-4, the J gene TRBJ1-2; possibly TRBD1 for D (5 bases). The ends were cut back, 5 bases at V and 5 bases at J, with 12 bases in the middle. The CDR3 has 13 amino acids. CDR3 nucleotide sequence: TGTGCCAGCAGTCCGCAGACAGAGTATGGCTACACCTTC. Translation gives CASSPQTEYGYTF.

The chain employs TRBV18 and TRBJ1-2; D is unresolved. The germline V gene has CDR1 KGHSH and CDR2 LQKENI. CDR3 length: 12 residues. V shed 3 bases and J shed 12 bases, with 14 bases lying between them. CDR3 nucleotides: TGTGCCAGCTCACCGTTACAGCCTGCCGACACCTTC. Its translation: CASSPLQPADTF.

A single count supports this clone. DNA for the CDR3: TGTGCCAGTAGTAAGCGGCTCGATCAGCCCCAGCATTTT. It specifies CASSKRLDQPQHF. The chain carries TRBV19 and TRBJ1-5, with D uncertain. From germline, CDR1 is LNHDA and CDR2 SQIVND (reference sequence). Trimming pared 4 bases from V and 5 bases from J, leaving 9 bases between. This CDR3 region has 13 residues.

The chain carries TRBV6-5 and TRBJ1-4; TRBD1 agrees at 7 bases. This CDR3 contains 13 residues. The trim removed 5 bases at V and 5 bases at J, leaving 2 bases unmatched. From germline, CDR1 is MNHEY and CDR2 SVGAGI. The CDR3 DNA sequence: TGTGCCAGCAGTACGGGACAGAATGAAAAACTGTTTTTT. Amino acid sequence: CASSTGQNEKLFF.

This chain joins TRBV19 and TRBJ1-2; D gene ambiguous. CDR1 is LNHDA, CDR2 SQIVND, per germline (reference sequence). CDR3 length equals 13 residues. V gave up 5 bases and J gave up 7 bases, with 14 bases separating them. Here the CDR3 DNA reads TGTGCCAGTAGTCTGTTTGGTAGGGTTGGCTACACCTTC. Amino acids: CASSLFGRVGYTF.

The genes are TRBV5-1 and TRBJ1-3; possible D gene TRBD1, 6 bases. Germline values: CDR1 SGHRS, CDR2 YFSETQ. Trimming stripped 4 bases from V and 4 bases from J, with 12 bases between. This CDR3 contains 14 residues. For the CDR3, the DNA is TGCGCCAGCAGCCAGCAGGGGAACGGAAACACCATATATTTT. This codes for CASSQQGNGNTIYF.

The chain combines TRBV28 with TRBJ1-5, with D perhaps matching TRBD1 (5 bases). Trimming pared 5 bases from V and 11 bases from J, leaving 19 bases between. The germline gives CDR1 MDHEN, CDR2 SYDVKM. CDR3 length: 14 amino acids. The CDR3 DNA is TGTGCCAGCAGTCTGGGACTCGTCGGAGTGGCCCAGCATTTT. Its translation is CASSLGLVGVAQHF. Supplemented by reference TRBV28 and TRBJ1-5, the full variable domain reads DVKVTQSSRYLVKRTGEKVFLECVQDMDHENMFWYRQDPGLGLRLIYFSYDVKMKEKGDIPEGYSVSREKKERFSLILESASTNQTSMYLCASSLGLVGVAQHFGDGTRLSIL.